The 23 T cell receptor beta chains below come from one sample, sequenced in a study of cytomegalovirus exposure and HLA in healthy donors. The PCR ran on 60 Vbeta and 13 Jbeta primers. Method: immunoSEQ multiplex PCR; TCRdb's copy keeps in-frame clones and lacks some. The top ten clones hold around 11% of a sample with roughly 130,000 clones, roughly 80% of them seen once. The sequenced sample was PBMCs. The source is a male donor in good health and CMV-seropositive.

J is TRBJ2-2 and V is TRBV15, with 13 bases lining up with TRBD2. From germline, CDR1 is LNHNV and CDR2 YYDKDF (reference sequence). The CDR3 totals 17 residues. With V trimmed by 5 bases and J by 7 bases, 10 bases remained unmatched. The CDR3 reads CATSAGLAGRSDGELFF. The CDR3, as DNA: TGTGCCACCAGCGCGGGACTAGCGGGAAGATCAGACGGGGAGCTGTTTTTT. Full variable domain (remainder filled in from reference TRBV15 and TRBJ2-2): DAMVIQNPRYQVTQFGKPVTLSCSQTLNHNVMYWYQQKSSQAPKLLFHYYDKDFNNEADTPDNFQSRRPNTSFCFLDIRSPGLGDTAMYLCATSAGLAGRSDGELFFGEGSRLTVL.

The J gene is TRBJ2-1, the V gene TRBV7-2; 8 bases line up with TRBD1. The V segment lost 5 bases and the J segment 7 bases; nucleotides outside the gene matches: 7. The CDR3 length is 14 residues. Germline lookup yields CDR1 SGHTA and CDR2 FQGNSA. The CDR3 DNA sequence: TGTGCCAGCAGCGACTCAGGGGGCTGGAATGAGCAGTTCTTC. As protein: CASSDSGGWNEQFF.

This clone has more than one count but fewer than ten. The chain has TRBV4-3 and TRBJ2-3, with a weak D call TRBD2 (6 bases). Trimming removed 0 bases at V and 4 bases at J, with 17 bases between. CDR3 length equals 17 residues. Germline CDR1 and CDR2: LGHNA and YSLEER. CDR3 coding DNA: TGCGCCAGCAGCCAAGATATAACGGGACTTCGGGCAGATACGCAGTATTTT. This gives the protein CASSQDITGLRADTQYF.

This clone was detected only a few times. The chain joins TRBV7-3 to TRBJ2-7, with 11 bases aligning to TRBD2. V lost 1 base, J lost 2 bases, and 1 base stayed unmatched. Germline loops: CDR1 SGHTA, CDR2 FQGTGA. This CDR3 is 15 amino acids long. The CDR3 nucleotides read TGTGCCAGCAGCTTAAGTAGCGGGAGGGCCTACGAGCAGTACTTC. Translated: CASSLSSGRAYEQYF.

The CDR3 sequence is CASSLEDWGDLVGEQFF. CDR3 DNA sequence: TGTGCCAGCAGCTTAGAGGACTGGGGAGATCTGGTAGGTGAGCAGTTCTTC. This chain uses TRBV7-8 with TRBJ2-1; weak D call: TRBD2 (5 bases). The CDR3 totals 17 residues. Trimming stripped 1 base from V and 9 bases from J, with 22 bases between. CDR1 and CDR2 (germline): SGHVS, FQNEAQ. The full variable domain, rest sourced from reference TRBV7-8 and TRBJ2-1, is GAGVSQSPRYKVAKRGQDVALRCDPISGHVSLFWYQQALGQGPEFLTYFQNEAQLDKSGLPSDRFFAERPEGSVSTLKIQRTQQEDSAVYLCASSLEDWGDLVGEQFFGPGTRLTVL.

V and J are TRBV15 and TRBJ2-7; the match to TRBD2 covers 11 bases. Germline V gene data show CDR1 as LNHNV and CDR2 as YYDKDF (reference sequence). With 3 bases clipped from V and 3 bases from J, the junction kept 1 base outside the gene matches. CDR3 length equals 14 residues. CDR3 amino acids: CATSRGLADYEQYF. For the CDR3, the DNA is TGTGCCACCAGCAGGGGACTAGCGGACTACGAGCAGTACTTC.

The rearrangement links TRBV21-1 to TRBJ1-2; the DNA was not compared with TRBD1, the D call given in the table. TRBV21-1 is described as a pseudogene. The CDR3 runs to 15 residues. The CDR3 DNA sequence: TGTGCCAGCAGCGCCCCCGGGACAGGGGGATATGGCTACACCTTC. It codes for CASSAPGTGGYGYTF.

This chain uses TRBV29-1 with TRBJ2-7, with TRBD2 matching 8 bases. The germline V gene has CDR1 SQVTM and CDR2 ANQGSEA. This CDR3 is built from 15 residues. J lost 6 bases, V lost 6 bases, and 16 bases had no gene match. The chain's CDR3 is CSVDSGLGPGSEQYF. In DNA form, the CDR3 reads TGCAGCGTCGATTCGGGACTAGGCCCGGGGTCCGAGCAGTACTTC.

This chain joins TRBV19 and TRBJ2-5; 7 bases map to TRBD2. CDR3 length equals 14 residues. J lost 5 bases, V lost 7 bases, and 10 bases had no gene match. Germline loops: CDR1 LNHDA, CDR2 SQIVND (reference sequence). The CDR3 sequence is CASTTAGDLETQYF. The CDR3 DNA follows: TGTGCCAGTACCACGGCGGGAGATTTGGAGACCCAGTACTTC.

This clone was recorded a few times. J is TRBJ1-2 and V is TRBV27, with 8 nucleotides matching TRBD1. In germline, CDR1 is MNHEY, CDR2 SMNVEV (reference sequence). This CDR3 is built from 14 residues. Germline trimming cut 3 bases from V and 4 bases from J; bases unmatched to any gene: 4. CDR3 protein: CASSLTGASYGYTF. Here the CDR3 DNA reads TGTGCCAGCAGTTTGACAGGGGCGAGCTATGGCTACACCTTC.

In this sample, this clone turned up once. The chain employs TRBV7-3 and TRBJ2-2; D gene ambiguous. Trimming took 1 base from V and 7 from J, leaving 7 bases between them. The CDR3 totals 13 residues. The V gene's germline CDR1 is SGHTA and CDR2 FQGTGA. The CDR3 DNA reads TGTGCCAGCAGCTTAAGGGCGAACGGGGAGCTGTTTTTT. The encoded protein is CASSLRANGELFF.

The chain joins TRBV6-6 to TRBJ2-5, with D hard to call. The CDR3 consists of 12 residues. CDR1 and CDR2 (germline): MNHNY, SVGAGI (reference sequence). V lost 0 bases, J lost 5 bases, and 4 bases lay in between. The CDR3 nucleotides read TGTGCCAGCAGTTACTCCTTGGAGACCCAGTACTTC. It specifies CASSYSLETQYF.

This clone turned up a few times. This chain joins TRBV5-1 and TRBJ2-7; D is undetermined. The CDR3 loop spans 11 amino acids. Trimming cost V 7 bases and J 7 bases, with 12 bases left between them. CDR1 is SGHRS, CDR2 YFSETQ, per germline. This CDR3 reads CASSISEEQYF. Written as DNA, the CDR3 is TGCGCCAGCTCAATCTCAGAAGAGCAGTACTTC.

CDR3 bases: TGTGCCTGGGCATACGGGAGTTCCTACGAGCAGTACTTC. Its translation: CAWAYGSSYEQYF. This sequence joins TRBV30 and TRBJ2-7; D is possibly TRBD2 (6 bases). The CDR3 is made up of 13 amino acids. Germline V gene sequence: CDR1 GTSNPN, CDR2 SVGIG (reference sequence). V dropped 5 bases and J dropped 1 base, with 12 bases sitting between them.

The V gene is TRBV6-5, the J gene TRBJ2-1; 7 bases agree with TRBD2. V shed 6 bases, J shed 2 bases, and the junction held 4 bases outside the gene matches. CDR3 length equals 14 residues. The germline CDR1 and CDR2 sequences are MNHEY and SVGAGI. The CDR3 loop reads CASRGGRAYNEQFF. Here the CDR3 DNA reads TGTGCCAGCAGGGGGGGGAGGGCCTACAATGAGCAGTTCTTC.

The DNA of the CDR3 is TGTGCCAGCTCTCGGGCTGGCGGGAGGGCCGGGGGCAATGAGCAGTTCTTC. Translating gives CASSRAGGRAGGNEQFF. The gene calls are TRBV27 and TRBJ2-1; 9 bases fit TRBD2. CDR3 length equals 17 residues. V shed 8 bases and J 6 bases; nucleotides not matched to a gene: 17. Germline lookup yields CDR1 MNHEY and CDR2 SMNVEV (reference sequence).

The V call is TRBV7-2, the J call TRBJ2-7; 8 bases fit TRBD1. CDR3 size: 14 residues. Germline V gives CDR1 SGHTA, CDR2 FQGNSA. Trimming took 5 bases from V and 6 from J; bases not matched to a gene: 9. This CDR3 reads CASSALDRVGEQYF. The DNA for the CDR3 is TGTGCCAGCAGCGCCCTGGACAGGGTGGGCGAGCAGTACTTC.

CDR3 nucleotide sequence: TGTGCCAGCAGCGTAGGGGACTCGGGGTATCAGCCCCAGCATTTT. It codes for CASSVGDSGYQPQHF. The chain combines TRBV9 with TRBJ1-5, with TRBD1 as a possible D gene (5 bases). The CDR3 loop spans 15 amino acids. The V gene lost 0 bases and the J gene lost 5 bases, with 12 bases spanning the gap. Germline CDR1 and CDR2: SGDLS and YYNGEE.

The chain employs TRBV10-3 and TRBJ2-1; 7 nucleotides align to TRBD1. The CDR3 totals 13 residues. CDR1 and CDR2 (germline): ENHRY, SYGVKD. The V segment lost 11 bases and the J segment 5 bases; nucleotides outside the gene matches: 9. CDR3 residues: CAAGQDDNNEQFF. The CDR3 DNA reads as TGTGCCGCCGGACAGGATGATAACAATGAGCAGTTCTTC.

The rearrangement joins TRBV27 to TRBJ1-2, with TRBD1 matching over 8 bases. Trimming removed 6 bases from V and 4 bases from J; junction bases left unmatched: 10. This CDR3 has 15 residues. Looked up from germline, CDR1 is MNHEY and CDR2 is SMNVEV (reference sequence). The CDR3 DNA is TGTGCCAGCAGCCCGACAGGGGCTGACTTCTATGGCTACACCTTC. Translating it yields CASSPTGADFYGYTF.

The gene calls are TRBV19 and TRBJ2-3; TRBD2 matches 10 bases. Trimming took 3 bases from V and 5 from J; bases not matched to a gene: 8. CDR1 LNHDA and CDR2 SQIVND come from the germline V gene (reference sequence). The CDR3 has 16 amino acids. CDR3 coding DNA: TGTGCCAGTAGTATGGCCCTAGCGGGAGAAGGAGATACGCAGTATTTT. Protein sequence: CASSMALAGEGDTQYF.

The CDR3 reads CASSLRNTGELFF. The CDR3 DNA follows: TGTGCCAGCAGTTTACGGAACACCGGGGAGCTGTTTTTT. This chain connects TRBV28 to TRBJ2-2; D unresolved. Germline V gene lookup returns CDR1 MDHEN and CDR2 SYDVKM. The CDR3 has 13 residues. Trimming removed 2 bases from V and 1 base from J, with 2 bases in between. The variable domain in full, with the rest retrieved from reference TRBV28 and TRBJ2-2, is DVKVTQSSRYLVKRTGEKVFLECVQDMDHENMFWYRQDPGLGLRLIYFSYDVKMKEKGDIPEGYSVSREKKERFSLILESASTNQTSMYLCASSLRNTGELFFGEGSRLTVL.

The chain carries TRBV11-3 and TRBJ2-2; D gene unclear. Germline V CDR1 and CDR2: SGHNT, YENEEA. This CDR3 region has 14 residues. V was shortened by 4 bases and J by 6 bases, with 12 bases between the two germline ends. CDR3 sequence reads: CASSSVSYAGELFF. As DNA, the CDR3 is TGTGCCAGCAGCTCCGTCTCGTATGCCGGGGAGCTGTTTTTT.